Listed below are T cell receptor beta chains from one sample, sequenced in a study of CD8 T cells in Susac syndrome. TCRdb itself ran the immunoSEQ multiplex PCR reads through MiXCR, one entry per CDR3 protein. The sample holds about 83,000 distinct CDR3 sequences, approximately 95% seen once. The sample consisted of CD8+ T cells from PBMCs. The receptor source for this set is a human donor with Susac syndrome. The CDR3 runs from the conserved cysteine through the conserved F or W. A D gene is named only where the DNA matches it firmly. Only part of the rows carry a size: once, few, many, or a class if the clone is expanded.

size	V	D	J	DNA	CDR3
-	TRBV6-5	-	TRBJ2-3	TGTGCCAGCAGTTACCTCTTACAGGACCCGAGCACAGATACGCAGTATTTT	CASSYLLQDPSTDTQYF
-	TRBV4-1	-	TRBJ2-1	TGCGCCAGCAGCCACAAGGGGCTACGGGACTTGGACCACAATGAGCAGTTCTTC	CASSHKGLRDLDHNEQFF
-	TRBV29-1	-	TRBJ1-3	TGCAGCGTTGAGGTTGGAGAAAACACCATATATTTT	CSVEVGENTIYF
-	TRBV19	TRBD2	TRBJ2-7	TGTGCCAGTAGTATAGGTCTAGCGGCTTACGAGCAGTACTTC	CASSIGLAAYEQYF
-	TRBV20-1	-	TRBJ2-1	TGCAGTGCTAGAGATCAGGGGAGGCAGTTCTTC	CSARDQGRQFF
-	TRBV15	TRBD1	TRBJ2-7	TGTGCCACCAGCACCGGACAGGCGTTTTACGAGCAGTACTTC	CATSTGQAFYEQYF
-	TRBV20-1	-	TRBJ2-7	TGCAGTGCTAGAGATCTGGACAACAACCTCTACGAGCAGTACTTC	CSARDLDNNLYEQYF
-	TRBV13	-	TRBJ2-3	TGTGCCAGCAGCTCGAGCACCCCAGATACGCAGTATTTT	CASSSSTPDTQYF
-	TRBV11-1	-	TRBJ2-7	TGTGCCAGCCGAGGGACACAATACGAGCAGTACTTC	CASRGTQYEQYF
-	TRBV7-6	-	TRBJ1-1	TGTGCCAGCAGCCCTTTGACAGGCGGTTACACTGAAGCTTTCTTT	CASSPLTGGYTEAFF
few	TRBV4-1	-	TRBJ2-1	TGCGCCAGCAGCCTTGTTCTGGGCAATGAGCAGTTCTTC	CASSLVLGNEQFF
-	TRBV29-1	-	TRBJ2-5	TGCAGCGGGATACAAGAGACCCAGTACTTC	CSGIQETQYF
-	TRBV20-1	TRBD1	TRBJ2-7	TGCAGTGCTACCGGGACAGGGGTGAACGAGCAGTACTTC	CSATGTGVNEQYF
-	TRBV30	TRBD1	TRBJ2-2	TGTGCCTGGGACAGGGAAAGGGAGCTGTTTTTT	CAWDRERELFF
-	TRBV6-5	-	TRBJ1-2	TGTGCCAGCAGTCCCATGGCGGAGACAGACTATGGCTACACCTTC	CASSPMAETDYGYTF
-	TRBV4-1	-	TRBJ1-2	TGCGCCAGCAGCCAAGACCGGGGCTACACCTTC	CASSQDRGYTF
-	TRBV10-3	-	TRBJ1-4	TGTGCCATCAGTGAGTCAGGTCCCAATGAAAAACTGTTTTTT	CAISESGPNEKLFF
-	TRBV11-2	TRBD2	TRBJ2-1	TGTGCCAGCAGCGCCCCGACTAGCGGGAGCGGTAATGAGCAGTTCTTC	CASSAPTSGSGNEQFF
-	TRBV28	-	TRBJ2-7	TGTGCCAGCAGTTTTAACCAGATATACGAGCAGTACTTC	CASSFNQIYEQYF
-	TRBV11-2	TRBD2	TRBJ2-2	TGTGCCAGCAGCTCAACTAGCGGGATCACCGGGGAGCTGTTTTTT	CASSSTSGITGELFF
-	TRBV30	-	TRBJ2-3	TGTACCTTAACTGGGGCGGGAACCACAGATACGCAGTATTTT	CTLTGAGTTDTQYF
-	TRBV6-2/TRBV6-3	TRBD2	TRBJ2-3	TGTGCCAGCAGTTTGACACGTTGGGCCGTCGCTAGCGGGAGCGCTAGCACAGATACGCAGTATTTT	CASSLTRWAVASGSASTDTQYF
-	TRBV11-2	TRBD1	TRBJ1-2	TGTGCCAGCAGCGCTACAGGGGAAGAAGGCTACACCTTC	CASSATGEEGYTF
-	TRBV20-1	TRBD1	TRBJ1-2	TGCAGTGCTAGAGACCGGGACAGGGTTAACTATGGCTACACCTTC	CSARDRDRVNYGYTF
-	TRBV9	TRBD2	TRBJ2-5	TGTGCCAGCACCACGACGGGGGGTGGCCCTCAAGAGACCCAGTACTTC	CASTTTGGGPQETQYF
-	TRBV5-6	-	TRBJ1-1	TGTGCCAGCAGCTTGTGGGGCGCGGGAACTGAAGCTTTCTTT	CASSLWGAGTEAFF
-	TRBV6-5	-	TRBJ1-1	TGTGCCAGCAGTTTCACTGGCACTGAAGCTTTCTTT	CASSFTGTEAFF
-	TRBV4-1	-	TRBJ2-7	TGCGCCAGCAGCCACCCCCCGACTGGATCAGACGAGCAGTACTTC	CASSHPPTGSDEQYF